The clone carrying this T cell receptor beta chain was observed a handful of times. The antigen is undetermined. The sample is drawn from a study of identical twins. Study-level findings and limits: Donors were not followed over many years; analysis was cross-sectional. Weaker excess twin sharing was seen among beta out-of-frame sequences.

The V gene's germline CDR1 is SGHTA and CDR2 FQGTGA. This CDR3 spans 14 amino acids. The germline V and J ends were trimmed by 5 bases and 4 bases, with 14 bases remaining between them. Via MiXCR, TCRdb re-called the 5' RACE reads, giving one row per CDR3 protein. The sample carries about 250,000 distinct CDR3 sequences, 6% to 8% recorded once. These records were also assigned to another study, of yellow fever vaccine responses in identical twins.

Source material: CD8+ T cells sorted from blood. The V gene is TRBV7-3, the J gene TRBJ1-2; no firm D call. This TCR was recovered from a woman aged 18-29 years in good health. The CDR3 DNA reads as TGTGCCAGCAGCCCCGCTGGCGGACGCTATGGCTACACCTTC. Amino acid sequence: CASSPAGGRYGYTF.